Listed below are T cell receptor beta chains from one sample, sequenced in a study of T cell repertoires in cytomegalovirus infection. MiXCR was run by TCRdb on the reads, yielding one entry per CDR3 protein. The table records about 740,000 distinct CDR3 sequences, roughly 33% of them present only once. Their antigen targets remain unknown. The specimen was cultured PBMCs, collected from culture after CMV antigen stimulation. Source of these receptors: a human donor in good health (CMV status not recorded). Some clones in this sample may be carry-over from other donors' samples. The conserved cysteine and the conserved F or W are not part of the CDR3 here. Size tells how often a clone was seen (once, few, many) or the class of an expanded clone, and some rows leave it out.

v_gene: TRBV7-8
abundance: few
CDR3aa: ASSLARGITDTQY

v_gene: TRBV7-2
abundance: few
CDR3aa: ASSPSRVLNPVGYNSPLH

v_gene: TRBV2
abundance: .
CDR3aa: ASSLTGSDSNQPQH

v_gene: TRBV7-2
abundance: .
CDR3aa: ASSLGTGVTNTIY

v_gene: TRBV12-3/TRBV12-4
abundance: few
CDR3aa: ASSLREGGNIQY

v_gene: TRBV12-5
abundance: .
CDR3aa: ASGLVYEQY

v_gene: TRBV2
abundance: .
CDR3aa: ASSRGTNSGNTIY

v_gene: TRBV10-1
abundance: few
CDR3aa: ASSTGIGNTIY

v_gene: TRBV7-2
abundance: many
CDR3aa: ASSLRARGSYNEQF

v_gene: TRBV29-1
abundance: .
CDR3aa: SVESGSFPHEQF

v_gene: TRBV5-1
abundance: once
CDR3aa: ATNDGGQGDNQPQH

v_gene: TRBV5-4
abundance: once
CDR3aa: ASNRGPASNSPLH

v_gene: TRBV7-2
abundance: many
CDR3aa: ASSPSSGYSNQPQH

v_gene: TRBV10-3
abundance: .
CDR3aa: AISEHGGADQPQH

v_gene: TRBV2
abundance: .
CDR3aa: ATRRYFYGYT

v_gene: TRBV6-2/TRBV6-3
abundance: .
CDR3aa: ASSADRGREQY

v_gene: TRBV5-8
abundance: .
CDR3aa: ASSLGWGGVGYT

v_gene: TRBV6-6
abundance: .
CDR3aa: ATQKAAYNEQF

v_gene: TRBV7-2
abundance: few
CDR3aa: ASSSGTSDRSGELF

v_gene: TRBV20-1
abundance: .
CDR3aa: SATTSSQETQY